The present entry profiles one T cell receptor beta chain with its context. This clonotype was seen at least ten times. This clone's antigen is unknown. No much larger clone is present one base from it, and per-base qualities are unavailable. Only healthy Caucasian donors were included. Three pairs of female monozygotic twins, all aged roughly 18 to 29 years, made up the twin cohort. Miltenyi CD45RO+ enrichment and human naive T-cell isolation kits were used to isolate memory (CD45RO+) and naive T cells from PBMC. The CDR3 starts with the cysteine, ends with the phenylalanine, and has 14 residues. Of the read, only the CDR3 DNA is kept; its 42 bases are in frame from base 1. CDR1 and CDR2 were assigned from the germline V gene as SGHRS and YFSETQ. V trim: 6 bases; J trim: 6 bases; unmatched bases: 6. These data belong to a study of identical twins (dated by TCRdb to 2015 to 2016). A note on the overall study: To test whether fetal clonotypes persist, this study deep-sequenced TCR alpha and beta repertoires from monozygotic twins, from unrelated adults of various ages, and from cord blood. To rule out contamination, replicate twin experiments were performed at different times with different library preparation protocols. Overall results and qualifications from the work: Zero-insertion analyses could be partly confounded by invariant T cells such as MAIT and iNKT, though diverse VJ usage argued against such confounding for most clonotypes. Fewer insertions were carried by abundant cord blood beta clonotypes; a weaker similar trend was observed in young adult naive repertoires, while no such trend was observed in memory repertoires. Excess twin sharing in beta out-of-frame sequences was weaker because fewer shared sequences lowered the signal-to-noise ratio. Out-of-frame TCR alpha sharing in monozygotic twins was systematically underestimated by recombination models, whereas sharing between unrelated individuals was in agreement with the recombination models. Out-of-frame TCR alpha sequences shared between twins showed an excess of low generation-probability sequences compared with coincidental sharing between unrelated individuals. Conclusions relied on cross-sectional statistical analysis, since the same donors could not be followed over many years.

To prepare the library, 5' RACE was applied. For sequencing, an Illumina HiSeq 2000 was employed. A universal primer binding site was added through template switching, and the final cDNA carried a unique molecular identifier so that TCR cDNA molecules could be counted accurately. First-strand cDNA for TCR alpha and beta chains was synthesized from specific primers in the conserved constant-segment region. To control for contamination, each cDNA library was double barcoded with a SMART-Mk sample barcode plus Illumina barcodes. Two successive PCR steps introduced TruSeq adapter sequences along with Illumina sample barcodes. Sequencing of the TCR alpha and beta cDNA libraries was done on the Illumina HiSeq platform using custom primers. For the original study's pipeline: MiGEC processed the raw reads to extract unique molecular identifiers, while MiXCR was used to determine the CDR3 positions. For each individual, recombination models were inferred using an EM algorithm with the repgenHMM and IGoR tools. Shared clonotypes were analyzed with the tcR package in R, and sharing was normalized by the product of cloneset sizes. To study raw recombination without the effects of thymic and clonal selection, out-of-frame nonproductive sequences were analyzed. Clones were called with MiXCR by TCRdb after fastp trimmed the public reads at Q25, and only in-frame beta chains were retained. Rows matching on CDR3 protein sequence are summarized as one entry with the most common DNA and genes. The V and J calls shown here were made by TCRdb, not taken from the authors' results. Across this sample there are more than 250,000 distinct CDR3 sequences, with approximately 8.5% seen only once. The ten top clones hold about 2.1% of the sample.

These records were also assigned to another study, of yellow fever vaccine responses in identical twins. From the second report: According to the authors, in identical twins the way T cells responded to vaccination appeared partly convergent and partly personalized. Focusing on identical twins, the study followed the T cell clones that responded to the vaccine, and did so with precision.

The chain employs TRBV5-1 and TRBJ2-2; 9 central nucleotides agree with TRBD2. The source material was memory (CD45RO+) T cells sorted from blood. Per the publication, the cell subset or site label means: CD45RO+ enriched T cells. The sequence was obtained from a woman aged 18-35 years in good health. CDR3 reads: CASKAREGAGELFF. The DNA reads TGCGCCAGCAAAGCGCGGGAGGGCGCCGGGGAGCTGTTTTTT. The variable domain in full, with residues beyond the CDR3 obtained from the reference TRBV5-1 and TRBJ2-2 genes, is KAGVTQTPRYLIKTRGQQVTLSCSPISGHRSVSWYQQTPGQGLQFLFEYFSETQRNKGNFPGRFSGRQFSNSRSEMNVSTLELGDSALYLCASKAREGAGELFFGEGSRLTVL.